The 8 T cell receptor beta chains presented below share a single source sample, sequenced in a study of tumor-infiltrating lymphocytes in primary liver carcinoma. The template, 500 ng total RNA, yielded TCR beta cDNA made with a constant-region primer. Sequencing libraries for TCR beta derived from three nested multiplex PCR rounds that used slightly modified ARM-PCR. With TRBV1-TRBV30 forward primers and a C-beta reverse primer, the first two PCR rounds were run for 10 to 11 cycles each. One entry per CDR3 protein results from TCRdb running MiXCR on the multiplex PCR reads. The repertoire holds roughly 32,000 distinct CDR3 sequences, with roughly 70% as singletons. Without any cell sorting, about 19-31 mg of bulk tissue yielded co-extracted RNA and DNA. The sample taken for sequencing was liver tumor tissue from sampling region 4. Sample subset: tumor region T4, right-lateral pole. Every receptor here comes from a man aged 40-55 years with primary liver carcinoma and hepatitis B virus infection.

As concerns this clonotype: One end of the junction varies from germline; a read error may be responsible. J is TRBJ2-4 and V is TRBV11-1, with D perhaps TRBD2 (5 bases). CDR3 length: 14 amino acids. The V gene's germline CDR1 is SGHAT and CDR2 FQDESV (reference sequence). CDR3 coding DNA: TGTGCCAGCAGCCCCTCCCTAGCCAAAACCATTCATTACTTC. Translation gives CASSPSLAKTIHYF. The full variable domain, with the rest looked up from reference TRBV11-1 and TRBJ2-4, is EAEVAQSPRYKITEKSQAVAFWCDPISGHATLYWYRQILGQGPELLVQFQDESVVDDSQLPKDRFSAERLKGVDSTLKIQPAELGDSAMYLCASSPSLAKTIHYFGAGTRLSVL.

In the case of this clonotype: The final CDR3 position lacks the conserved phenylalanine or tryptophan, pointing to a likely read error. V and J are TRBV5-5 and TRBJ2-2; D not certain. The germline V gene encodes CDR1 SGHKS and CDR2 YYEKEE (reference sequence). The CDR3 covers 16 residues. The CDR3 coding sequence is TGTGACAGCAGCTTAGTCCCCGGAGTTGGGACCGGGGAGCTGTTTCTT. Translated, it gives CDSSLVPGVGTGELFL.

About this clonotype itself: This CDR3 fails to terminate in the conserved phenylalanine or tryptophan, so it likely reflects a read error. The V call is TRBV6-1, the J call TRBJ1-5; no firm D call. The ends were cut back, 5 bases at V and 2 bases at J, with 7 bases in the middle. Germline V gene data show CDR1 as MNHNS and CDR2 as SASEGT. The CDR3 runs to 13 residues. In DNA, the CDR3 is TGTGCCAGCAGTTGGGCAGGCAATCAGCCCCAGCATTTG. Translation: CASSWAGNQPQHL.

Regarding this clonotype: This likely comes from a read error, as the CDR3 has no conserved phenylalanine or tryptophan at its end. V is TRBV6-2 or TRBV6-3 and J is TRBJ2-7; TRBD1 agrees at 7 bases. This CDR3 comprises 14 residues. From germline, CDR1 is MNHEY and CDR2 SVGEGT. The trim removed 10 bases at V and 5 bases at J, leaving 14 bases unmatched. The CDR3: CAIRDTGDRDEQYY. CDR3 in DNA: TGTGCCATTAGGGATACAGGGGATCGGGACGAGCAGTACTAC.

On this clonotype: Germline is not matched at one junction end, which may reflect a read error. The chain links TRBV5-1 to TRBJ1-4; perhaps TRBD1 as D (5 bases). The CDR3 has 15 amino acids. CDR1 and CDR2 from the germline V gene are SGHRS and YFSETQ. The CDR3 loop reads CASRSHGGPDEKLFF. CDR3 sequence (DNA): TGCGCCAGCAGGTCTCACGGGGGACCCGATGAAAAACTGTTTTTC.

The J gene is TRBJ1-2, the V gene TRBV6-1, with TRBD1 matching over 9 bases. The V gene end was trimmed by 7 bases and the J gene end by 8 bases; junction bases not matched to a gene: 14. The CDR3 spans 15 residues. CDR1 is MNHNS and CDR2 is SASEGT in the germline V gene. The CDR3: CASMVSGTGSNGYTF. CDR3 nucleotide sequence: TGTGCCAGCATGGTTTCCGGGACAGGGTCTAACGGCTACACCTTC.

Comments on this clonotype: The conserved phenylalanine or tryptophan is not found at the CDR3 terminus, so this likely reflects a read error. The J gene is TRBJ2-7, the V gene TRBV11-1; TRBD2 might be the D (6 bases). The V and J ends lost 5 bases and 5 bases respectively, with 19 bases between them. The V gene's germline CDR1 is SGHAT and CDR2 FQDESV (reference sequence). The CDR3 has 15 amino acids. The CDR3: CASSITGSGENEQYS. The CDR3, as DNA: TGTGCCAGCAGCATAACGGGATCGGGAGAAAACGAGCAGTACTCC.

Here the CDR3 reads CESSYQLGNEQFF. As DNA, the CDR3 is TGTGAAAGCAGCTACCAGTTGGGCAATGAGCAGTTCTTC. J is TRBJ2-1 and V is TRBV6-2 or TRBV6-3; D remains unclear. The CDR3 loop spans 13 amino acids. Germline assignment: CDR1 MNHEY and CDR2 SVGEGT.